The 29 T cell receptor beta chains in this list originate from one sample, sequenced in a study of vaccination and CD4 T cells after COVID-19. Treatment: roughly 10-day PBMC culture with coronavirus spike peptide pools or control peptides (ViraFEST assay). The Oncomine TCR Beta short-read assay sequenced DNA from cultured CD4+ T cells. From the PCR reads, TCRdb called clonotypes with MiXCR, one entry per CDR3 protein. Among about 12,000 distinct CDR3 sequences, 45% to 65% were seen once, and the ten largest hold 25% to 40%. Their recognized antigens are unknown. The specimen sequenced was CD4+ T cells from blood, cultured in vitro. These receptors were obtained from a human donor who had recovered from COVID-19.

This chain's CDR3 is CSARATAYGYTF. The CDR3 nucleotides are TGCAGTGCTAGAGCGACAGCCTATGGCTACACCTTC. The rearrangement uses TRBV20-1 and TRBJ1-2; D is perhaps TRBD1 (5 bases). With 1 base removed from V and 4 bases from J, the gap between germline ends came to 7 bases. This CDR3 is 12 amino acids long. The V gene's germline CDR1 is DFQATT and CDR2 SNEGSKA (reference sequence).

The chain joins TRBV20-1 to TRBJ2-1; no clear D gene. CDR1 and CDR2 from the germline V gene are DFQATT and SNEGSKA (reference sequence). The CDR3 contains 14 residues. The V and J ends lost 3 bases and 2 bases respectively, with 11 bases between them. The CDR3, as DNA: TGCAGTGCTAGGTCGGGCCCGGCCTACAATGAGCAGTTCTTC. This gives the protein CSARSGPAYNEQFF.

The table lists this clonotype with a count of one. This chain connects TRBV4-1 to TRBJ2-2; 9 bases align to TRBD2. This CDR3 has 21 amino acids. Unmatched junction bases numbered 14, after V lost 0 bases and J lost 0 bases. CDR1 is MGHRA, CDR2 YSYEKL, per germline. The CDR3 DNA follows: TGCGCCAGCAGCCAAGATCGCGGGGTTAGCGGGGGCCCAGCGAACACCGGGGAGCTGTTTTTT. This encodes CASSQDRGVSGGPANTGELFF.

The chain has TRBV4-3 and TRBJ1-1, with a possible D match to TRBD1 (5 bases). Germline lookup yields CDR1 LGHNA and CDR2 YSLEER. The V end lost 0 bases, the J end lost 11 bases, and 13 bases lay between the germline ends. There are 13 residues in the CDR3. CDR3 amino acids: CASSQDAQGRAFF. The CDR3, as DNA: TGCGCCAGCAGCCAAGATGCCCAGGGACGGGCTTTCTTT.

This chain connects TRBV4-1 to TRBJ1-2; D possibly corresponds to TRBD1 (6 bases). This CDR3 has 14 amino acids. V was pared by 4 bases and J by 0 bases, with 9 bases between. The germline CDR1 and CDR2 sequences are MGHRA and YSYEKL. The CDR3 DNA follows: TGCGCCAGCAGCCCTAGGACAGCTAACTATGGCTACACCTTC. It codes for CASSPRTANYGYTF.

The table lists this clonotype with a few counts. The chain has TRBV21-1 and TRBJ2-3; the table's D call, TRBD2, was not checked against the DNA. TRBV21-1 is given as a pseudogene. This CDR3 is 17 amino acids long. CDR3 sequence reads: CASNRLAGGRSTDTQYF. DNA for the CDR3: TGTGCCAGCAACCGACTAGCGGGGGGGCGGAGCACAGATACGCAGTATTTT.

This clonotype has only a few counts. The chain recombines TRBV6-5 with TRBJ2-7; 8 nucleotides align to TRBD1. The CDR3 consists of 17 residues. V was pared by 2 bases and J by 3 bases, with 12 bases of the junction left unmatched. CDR1 is MNHEY, CDR2 SVGAGI, per germline. The CDR3 reads CASSYGGIGTGGYEQYF. The CDR3 DNA sequence: TGTGCCAGCAGTTACGGGGGAATCGGTACAGGGGGCTACGAGCAGTACTTC.

The count of this clonotype is one. This chain uses TRBV30 with TRBJ1-4, with 8 bases lining up with TRBD1. This CDR3 comprises 13 residues. Trimming removed 5 bases from V and 6 bases from J; junction bases left unmatched: 5. Per germline, CDR1 GTSNPN and CDR2 SVGIG (reference sequence). This CDR3 is CAWLGQGDEKLFF. DNA for the CDR3: TGTGCCTGGCTCGGACAGGGAGATGAAAAACTGTTTTTT.

The chain carries TRBV5-4 and TRBJ1-1; no clear D gene. This CDR3 comprises 15 residues. Trimming stripped 0 bases from V and 2 bases from J, with 11 bases between. The germline V gene encodes CDR1 SGHNT and CDR2 YYREEE (reference sequence). The CDR3 region is CASSLGGLRNTEAFF. The CDR3 DNA sequence: TGTGCCAGCAGCTTGGGAGGGCTCCGAAACACTGAAGCTTTCTTT.

This chain links TRBV11-2 with TRBJ1-1; D is unclear. V was trimmed by 2 bases and J by 1 base, leaving 8 bases between them. The CDR3 is made up of 14 amino acids. CDR1 and CDR2 (germline): SGHAT, FQNNGV. The CDR3 DNA follows: TGTGCCAGCAGCTTAACCGTATCGAACACTGAAGCTTTCTTT. It codes for CASSLTVSNTEAFF. The full variable domain, its missing parts supplied by reference TRBV11-2 and TRBJ1-1, is EAGVAQSPRYKIIEKRQSVAFWCNPISGHATLYWYQQILGQGPKLLIQFQNNGVVDDSQLPKDRFSAERLKGVDSTLKIQPAKLEDSAVYLCASSLTVSNTEAFFGQGTRLTVV.

V gene TRBV27 combines with J gene TRBJ1-6; D uncertain. Trimming shortened V by 0 bases and J by 7 bases, and 7 bases separated the two germline ends. The CDR3 extends over 14 amino acids. Germline CDR1 and CDR2: MNHEY and SMNVEV (reference sequence). The CDR3 region is CASSLSGINSPLHF. The CDR3 DNA reads TGTGCCAGCAGTTTATCAGGGATCAATTCACCCCTCCACTTT.

This clonotype was detected once. The V call is TRBV7-2, the J call TRBJ2-5; 7 bases align to TRBD1. Trimming at V came to 5 bases and at J to 1 base, leaving 4 bases not matched to a gene. The CDR3 sequence is 14 residues long. The germline V gene encodes CDR1 SGHTA and CDR2 FQGNSA. CDR3 protein: CASSPTGRQETQYF. The DNA of the CDR3 is TGTGCCAGCAGCCCGACAGGGCGCCAAGAGACCCAGTACTTC.

This clonotype was seen a handful of times. The gene calls are TRBV20-1 and TRBJ2-7; maybe TRBD2 (5 bases). This CDR3 region has 16 residues. The V gene's germline CDR1 is DFQATT and CDR2 SNEGSKA (reference sequence). Trimming took off 2 bases at V and 0 bases at J, with 17 bases between the two ends. DNA of the CDR3: TGCAGTGCTAGATCGCCGACGGGGAGAAGCTCCTACGAGCAGTACTTC. It yields the protein CSARSPTGRSSYEQYF.

The rearrangement uses TRBV6-5 and TRBJ2-2; no reliable D call. Germline V gene data show CDR1 as MNHEY and CDR2 as SVGAGI. This CDR3 has 13 amino acids. Trimming pared 2 bases from V and 4 bases from J, leaving 5 bases between. The CDR3 nucleotides read TGTGCCAGCAGTTACCAGGCCACCGGGGAGCTGTTTTTT. Translated: CASSYQATGELFF.

In its sample, this clonotype was seen a few times. The chain combines TRBV7-9 with TRBJ1-2; D gene unclear. The CDR3 covers 12 residues. Germline V lookup: CDR1 SEHNR, CDR2 FQNEAQ (reference sequence). Trimming took 1 base from V and 4 from J, leaving 4 bases between them. DNA for the CDR3: TGTGCCAGCAGCTTAGGGGTCTATGGCTACACCTTC. Its protein product is CASSLGVYGYTF.

This clonotype was observed a handful of times. The genes are TRBV6-1 and TRBJ2-2; 7 nucleotides align to TRBD2. V shed 2 bases, J shed 5 bases, and the junction held 8 bases outside the gene matches. The CDR3 has 16 amino acids. Germline V lookup: CDR1 MNHNS, CDR2 SASEGT. Written as DNA, the CDR3 is TGTGCCAGCAGTGAACTAGCGGCACCGGGGACCGGGGAGCTGTTTTTT. Its translation: CASSELAAPGTGELFF.

This clonotype was seen a handful of times. CDR3 region: CASTKSGVSGTGELFF. The CDR3 DNA sequence: TGTGCCAGCACCAAATCCGGGGTGTCAGGCACCGGGGAGCTGTTTTTT. The genes are TRBV7-9 and TRBJ2-2; TRBD2 is a possible D gene (5 bases). The CDR3 spans 16 residues. Trimming removed 7 bases at V and 4 bases at J, with 19 bases between. CDR1 and CDR2 (germline): SEHNR, FQNEAQ (reference sequence).

This clonotype was detected a few times. J is TRBJ1-2 and V is TRBV25-1, with a possible D match to TRBD1 (6 bases). CDR1 is MGHDK and CDR2 is SYGVNS in the germline V gene. V lost 4 bases to trimming and J lost 1 base, with 10 bases between them. The CDR3 loop spans 14 amino acids. This chain's CDR3 is CASSVGGFNYGYTF. The DNA of the CDR3 is TGTGCCAGCAGTGTGGGGGGCTTTAACTATGGCTACACCTTC.

This clonotype was detected a few times. The chain joins TRBV20-1 to TRBJ1-6; D call uncertain. This CDR3 is 13 amino acids long. CDR1 and CDR2 from the germline V gene are DFQATT and SNEGSKA (reference sequence). The V end was cut by 3 bases, the J end by 6 bases, with 9 bases between. CDR3 in amino acids: CSARAARNSPLHF. As DNA, the CDR3 is TGCAGTGCTAGGGCAGCACGTAATTCACCCCTCCACTTT.

CDR3 amino acids: CASSLRTRKAFF. In DNA form, the CDR3 reads TGTGCCAGCAGTCTCCGGACACGGAAAGCTTTCTTT. J is TRBJ1-1 and V is TRBV12-3 or TRBV12-4; weak D call: TRBD1 (5 bases). This CDR3 is built from 12 residues. Between the trimmed V and J ends, which lost 5 bases and 9 bases, there was a span of 13 bases.

There are a few counts of this clonotype. The rearrangement links TRBV6-1 to TRBJ1-5, with 7 bases identical to TRBD1. The CDR3 totals 12 residues. Germline CDR1 MNHNS, CDR2 SASEGT. The V segment lost 6 bases and the J segment 4 bases; nucleotides outside the gene matches: 0. The CDR3 coding sequence is TGTGCCAGCAGACAGGGGAATCAGCCCCAGCATTTT. Translated, it gives CASRQGNQPQHF.

The rearrangement links TRBV18 to TRBJ2-1; the match to TRBD2 covers 15 bases. The CDR3 runs to 15 residues. The trim removed 8 bases at V and 4 bases at J, leaving 3 bases unmatched. Germline CDR1 and CDR2: KGHSH and LQKENI. CDR3 DNA: TGTGCCAGCCGCGGGACTAGCGGGGGGTACAATGAGCAGTTCTTC. Its translation: CASRGTSGGYNEQFF.

The genes are TRBV5-4 and TRBJ1-3; no clear D gene. Per the germline V gene, CDR1 is SGHNT and CDR2 is YYREEE (reference sequence). Trimming took off 6 bases at V and 0 bases at J, with 10 bases between the two ends. The CDR3 has 14 residues. The CDR3 sequence is CASTLTPSGNTIYF. CDR3 bases: TGTGCCAGCACACTCACCCCCTCTGGAAACACCATATATTTT.

The chain couples TRBV30 to TRBJ2-1, with TRBD2 matching over 8 bases. Germline V CDR1 and CDR2: GTSNPN, SVGIG (reference sequence). The CDR3 covers 16 residues. V shed 3 bases, J shed 0 bases, and the junction held 7 bases outside the gene matches. CDR3 sequence (DNA): TGTGCCTGGAGAGCGGCGGGGGGCAGCTCCTACAATGAGCAGTTCTTC. Protein product: CAWRAAGGSSYNEQFF.

The J gene is TRBJ1-1, the V gene TRBV12-3 or TRBV12-4, with a tentative D call TRBD1 (6 bases). CDR3 length equals 15 residues. Trimming took 6 bases from V and 3 from J, leaving 17 bases between them. The CDR3 reads CASSLETGSHTEAFF. CDR3 nucleotide sequence: TGTGCCAGCAGCCTAGAGACAGGCTCGCACACTGAAGCTTTCTTT.

This chain connects TRBV30 to TRBJ2-6; TRBD1 agrees at 8 bases. Looked up from germline, CDR1 is GTSNPN and CDR2 is SVGIG (reference sequence). Germline trimming cut 2 bases from V and 4 bases from J; bases unmatched to any gene: 4. This CDR3 contains 15 residues. CDR3 DNA: TGTGCCTGGAGTCAGGGGGCGTCGGGGGCCAACGTCCTGACTTTC. Protein: CAWSQGASGANVLTF. Drawing the rest from reference TRBV30 and TRBJ2-6, the complete variable domain is SQTIHQWPATLVQPVGSPLSLECTVEGTSNPNLYWYRQAAGRGLQLLFYSVGIGQISSEVPQNLSASRPQDRQFILSSKKLLLSDSGFYLCAWSQGASGANVLTFGAGSRLTVL.

The rearrangement joins TRBV6-1 to TRBJ1-5; a possible D gene is TRBD1 (5 bases). This CDR3 is built from 14 residues. V was cut by 7 bases and J by 4 bases, with 14 bases left in between. CDR1 is MNHNS and CDR2 is SASEGT in the germline V gene. The CDR3 here is CASKGPTENQPQHF. In nucleotides, the CDR3 is TGTGCCAGCAAGGGGCCAACTGAAAATCAGCCCCAGCATTTT.

This clonotype was recorded once. Compared with germline, one end of the junction differs, possibly owing to a read error. The chain uses TRBV20-1 and TRBJ2-5; D not certain. The CDR3 has 12 residues. Germline CDR1 is DFQATT and CDR2 is SNEGSKA (reference sequence). CDR3 amino acids: CGARDPRGTQYF. The CDR3 region has the DNA TGCGGTGCTAGAGATCCGCGTGGGACCCAGTACTTC.

The rearrangement uses TRBV19 and TRBJ2-3; 8 bases align to TRBD1. CDR3 length: 16 residues. J lost 5 bases, V lost 4 bases, and 11 bases had no gene match. CDR1 is LNHDA, CDR2 SQIVND, per germline (reference sequence). As DNA, the CDR3 is TGTGCCAGTAGTAGCACCTACAGGGGGGTTGGAGATACGCAGTATTTT. Translated: CASSSTYRGVGDTQYF.